The 3 T cell receptor beta chains below were found in one sample sequenced in a study of Graves' ophthalmopathy and Graves' hyperthyroidism. Beta-chain TCR CDR3 regions were amplified from RNA transcripts. HTBI primers were used in a first-round RT-PCR, which preceded a second-round multiplex PCR. TCRdb analysed the multiplex PCR reads with MiXCR anew, one entry per CDR3 protein. The sample has roughly 1.1 million distinct CDR3 sequences, about 35% seen once. Specimen: peripheral blood or thyroid tissue (not recorded which). These receptors were collected from an adult man with Graves' hyperthyroidism.

The sample holds many counts of this clonotype. The V call is TRBV5-5, the J call TRBJ1-5; the match to TRBD1 covers 8 bases. V was clipped by 7 bases and J by 7 bases; unmatched bases: 13. CDR3 length: 15 residues. Germline assignment: CDR1 SGHKS and CDR2 YYEKEE (reference sequence). CDR3 sequence reads: CASGAGGQGRQPQHF. The CDR3 DNA reads TGTGCCAGCGGCGCGGGCGGACAGGGTAGGCAGCCCCAGCATTTT.

This clonotype was counted ten times or more. Here the CDR3 DNA reads TGTGCCAGCAGCTCTTCTGACAGGGCTGGGGCCAACGTCCTGACTTTC. This translates into CASSSSDRAGANVLTF. V and J are TRBV7-2 and TRBJ2-6; 7 nucleotides line up with TRBD1. V shed 4 bases and J 2 bases; nucleotides not matched to a gene: 5. This CDR3 is built from 16 residues. CDR1 and CDR2 (germline): SGHTA, FQGNSA.

This rearrangement joins TRBV19 to TRBJ1-4; D not resolved. The CDR3 spans 14 residues. Trimming left V 3 bases short and J 5 bases short, with 10 bases between. Germline CDR1 LNHDA, CDR2 SQIVND (reference sequence). The CDR3 nucleotides read TGTGCCAGTAGTATGCAAGGAGGGAATGAAAAACTGTTTTTT. It translates to CASSMQGGNEKLFF.